This T cell receptor beta chain derives from a study of blood T cell repertoires in COVID-19. Study-wide context: Samples came from the United States, Italy and Spain, spanning acute and convalescent COVID-19. T cells, B-cell-depleted T cells, or PBMCs supplied cDNA or gDNA.

The CDR3 spans 15 residues. Germline values: CDR1 LNHDA, CDR2 SQIVND (reference sequence). The V gene end was trimmed by 2 bases and the J gene end by 5 bases; junction bases not matched to a gene: 1. Under the authors' procedure: Amplification of reference gene primers provided the estimated nucleated cell counts. Clones were sequenced by immunoSEQ multiplex PCR, and TCRdb holds only the in-frame ones, with some missing. The V and J calls and clone size are taken from that table; D and trimming were inferred from the DNA. The sample consists of 150,000 to 200,000 clones, 86% of them appearing once. This clonotype was sampled from a woman in her 70s with acute or convalescent COVID-19. The chain couples TRBV19 to TRBJ2-5; 14 positions match TRBD2. Sequenced: peripheral blood. CDR3 DNA: TGTGCCAGTAGTATAAGGACTAGCGGGAGGGAGACCCAGTACTTC. It translates to CASSIRTSGRETQYF.